A selection of T cell receptor beta chains follows, all from one sample in a study of technical replicates of blood from several donors. Produced via immunoSEQ multiplex PCR; TCRdb's table is partial and in-frame only. The sample includes some 77,000 clones, about 86% of them seen just once. The material sequenced was PBMCs. These receptors all come from a human donor in good health. Some clones in this sample may be carry-over from other donors' samples. CDR3s include the opening cysteine and the closing phenylalanine or tryptophan. The D gene is left open where the match is weak. Expanded clones get a size class; other rows say once, few or many, or leave the size out.

>TRBD2|TRBJ2-3|TRBV7-8|NA
CASSPRLAGTPTDTQYF
TGTGCCAGCAGCCCCAGACTAGCGGGAACCCCCACAGATACGCAGTATTTT
>TRBD2|TRBJ2-7|TRBV9|NA
CASSVGGSSYEQYF
TGTGCCAGCAGCGTAGGCGGGAGCTCCTACGAGCAGTACTTC
>NA|TRBJ1-1|TRBV29-1|NA
CSVGQRSMNTEAFF
TGCAGCGTTGGTCAGAGGTCAATGAACACTGAAGCTTTCTTT
>NA|TRBJ2-3|TRBV19|NA
CASSTSREFTDTQYF
TGTGCCAGTAGTACTAGCCGGGAGTTCACAGATACGCAGTATTTT
>NA|TRBJ1-1|TRBV18|NA
CASSPAREVAEAFF
TGTGCCAGCTCACCCGCAAGGGAGGTGGCTGAAGCTTTCTTT
>TRBD1|TRBJ2-6|TRBV14|NA
CASSRGTGGSGVLTF
TGTGCCAGCAGCCGGGGGACAGGGGGTTCAGGCGTCCTGACTTTC
>NA|TRBJ1-3|TRBV11-2|NA
CASSGLTAVSSGNTIYF
TGTGCCAGCAGCGGACTCACGGCGGTTAGCTCTGGAAACACCATATATTTT
>NA|TRBJ2-1|TRBV18|NA
CASSPTGTFNNEQFF
TGTGCCAGCTCACCAACAGGGACCTTTAACAATGAGCAGTTCTTC
>NA|TRBJ2-4|TRBV19|NA
CASSRDTGAIQYF
TGTGCCAGTAGTCGGGACACCGGAGCCATTCAGTACTTC
>TRBD2|TRBJ2-5|TRBV29-1|NA
CSVGTSTKTQYF
TGCAGCGTTGGGACTAGCACGAAGACCCAGTACTTC
>TRBD1|TRBJ1-2|TRBV5-4|NA
CASNNRGGYGYTF
TGTGCCAGCAACAACAGGGGAGGCTATGGCTACACCTTC
>TRBD2|TRBJ2-1|TRBV5-1|once
CASSLARWGSGASSYNEQFF
TGCGCCAGCAGCTTGGCCCGTTGGGGGAGCGGGGCGAGCTCCTACAATGAGCAGTTCTTC
>TRBD1|TRBJ1-2|TRBV6-5|NA
CASSYITGGATHGYTF
TGTGCCAGCAGTTACATAACAGGGGGCGCAACCCATGGCTACACCTTC
>TRBD1|TRBJ1-2|TRBV6-1|NA
CASSEFRGQGYTF
TGTGCCAGCAGTGAATTTAGGGGGCAAGGCTACACCTTC
>NA|TRBJ1-5|TRBV7-9|few
CASSLVSNAGSNQPQHF
TGTGCCAGCAGCTTAGTATCAAATGCAGGAAGCAATCAGCCCCAGCATTTT
>NA|TRBJ2-3|TRBV9|once
CASSVVGSGGTDTQYF
TGTGCCAGCAGCGTAGTTGGCTCTGGAGGCACAGATACGCAGTATTTT
>NA|TRBJ2-3|TRBV10-3|NA
CAISDVGESGTDTQYF
TGTGCCATCAGTGACGTCGGGGAAAGCGGCACAGATACGCAGTATTTT
>NA|TRBJ1-1|TRBV7-2|NA
CASSLGGSEAFF
TGTGCCAGCAGCTTAGGCGGCAGTGAAGCTTTCTTT
>TRBD2|TRBJ2-2|TRBV2|NA
CASTTPRLAGGGTGELFF
TGTGCCAGCACTACCCCGCGGCTAGCGGGAGGGGGGACCGGGGAGCTGTTTTTT
>NA|TRBJ2-1|TRBV11-1|NA
CASSLSQEQFF
TGTGCCAGCAGCTTATCCCAGGAGCAGTTCTTC
>TRBD1|TRBJ1-5|TRBV6-5|once
CASSYSRGNQPQHF
TGTGCCAGCAGTTACAGCAGGGGGAATCAGCCCCAGCATTTT
>TRBD1|TRBJ2-5|TRBV10-3|NA
CATQGTVQETQYF
TGTGCCACCCAGGGGACAGTCCAAGAGACCCAGTACTTC
>NA|TRBJ1-4|TRBV6-4|NA
CASSGGQLTTNEKLFF
TGTGCCAGCAGTGGCGGACAGCTTACAACTAATGAAAAACTGTTTTTT
>NA|TRBJ2-2|TRBV7-2|NA
CASSLDPPFLTGELFF
TGTGCCAGCAGCTTAGATCCCCCCTTCCTGACCGGGGAGCTGTTTTTT
>TRBD2|TRBJ2-1|TRBV7-9|NA
CASSLRREALHGYNEQFF
TGTGCCAGCAGCTTAAGACGGGAGGCCCTACATGGATACAATGAGCAGTTCTTC
>NA|TRBJ1-4|TRBV4-3|NA
CASSQDLTVLNEKLFF
TGCGCCAGCAGCCAAGATCTTACAGTTTTAAATGAAAAACTGTTTTTT
>TRBD2|TRBJ2-7|TRBV4-1|NA
CASSPARLAGGRTYEQYF
TGCGCCAGCAGCCCCGCCCGGCTGGCGGGAGGGCGCACCTACGAGCAGTACTTC